The 8 T cell receptor beta chains reported below all come from one sample, sequenced in a study of cytotoxic CD8 clonotypes in ibrutinib-treated CLL. Assay used: immunoSEQ multiplex PCR; TCRdb lists only in-frame clones, some missing. Counted here are around 310,000 clones, about 80% occurring once; the ten biggest clones make up over 5%. Specimen: PBMCs, collected before ibrutinib treatment. The source of these receptors is a human donor with chronic lymphocytic leukemia.

The V gene is TRBV10-1, the J gene TRBJ2-7; D is unresolved. The CDR3 extends over 13 amino acids. V was trimmed by 2 bases and J by 5 bases, leaving 10 bases between them. Germline CDR1 is WNHNN and CDR2 is SYGVQD (reference sequence). CDR3 amino acids: CASSEEVWDEQYF. CDR3 DNA: TGCGCCAGCAGTGAGGAGGTCTGGGACGAGCAGTACTTC.

The V gene is TRBV7-9, the J gene TRBJ2-3; D call uncertain. The CDR3 has 15 amino acids. The V end was cut by 5 bases, the J end by 0 bases, with 12 bases between. CDR1 is SEHNR, CDR2 FQNEAQ, per germline (reference sequence). Written as DNA, the CDR3 is TGTGCCAGCAGCCCACCCCAAACTAGCACAGATACGCAGTATTTT. As protein: CASSPPQTSTDTQYF.

Only one count was recorded for this clone. One junction end disagrees with the germline gene, perhaps due to a read error. The V gene is TRBV27, the J gene TRBJ2-1, with a possible D match to TRBD2 (6 bases). Germline loops: CDR1 MNHEY, CDR2 SMNVEV (reference sequence). This CDR3 contains 14 residues. As DNA, the CDR3 is TGTGCCAGCAGCACCAGGGACTCCGACAATGAGCAGTTCTTC. Translating it yields CASSTRDSDNEQFF.

The gene calls are TRBV28 and TRBJ2-3; D is ambiguous. CDR3 length: 15 amino acids. V gave up 4 bases and J gave up 6 bases, with 17 bases separating them. Germline values: CDR1 MDHEN, CDR2 SYDVKM. The DNA for the CDR3 is TGTGCCAGCAGTTCATTACGGGTGGATAAGGATACGCAGTATTTT. Protein product: CASSSLRVDKDTQYF.

The rearrangement joins TRBV18 to TRBJ1-4; TRBD1 matches at 7 bases. The CDR3 totals 15 residues. Per germline, CDR1 KGHSH and CDR2 LQKENI. Trimming took 4 bases from V and 5 from J; bases not matched to a gene: 7. In nucleotides, the CDR3 is TGTGCCAGCTCACTTCGACAACAGGGGAATGAAAAACTGTTTTTT. Residues: CASSLRQQGNEKLFF.

The chain links TRBV4-3 to TRBJ1-2; D is perhaps TRBD1 (5 bases). Germline V gene data show CDR1 as LGHNA and CDR2 as YSLEER. The CDR3 totals 15 residues. Trimming shortened V by 4 bases and J by 5 bases, and 17 bases separated the two germline ends. Written as DNA, the CDR3 is TGCGCCAGCAGCCCCTCCGGTTGGGGGAAGTATGGCTACACCTTC. As protein: CASSPSGWGKYGYTF.

As regards this clone: Other DNA sequences in the same sample also yield this CDR3. The rearrangement uses TRBV10-3 and TRBJ2-5; TRBD1 aligns across 9 bases. Germline CDR1 and CDR2: ENHRY and SYGVKD. This CDR3 is 15 amino acids long. V was clipped by 8 bases and J by 2 bases; unmatched bases: 9. CDR3 region: CAIGRTGGPQETQYF. CDR3 DNA: TGTGCCATCGGGAGAACAGGGGGCCCTCAAGAGACCCAGTACTTC.

The chain uses TRBV15 and TRBJ2-7; 7 bases fit TRBD1. The V gene end was trimmed by 6 bases and the J gene end by 6 bases; junction bases not matched to a gene: 14. The germline V gene has CDR1 LNHNV and CDR2 YYDKDF (reference sequence). The CDR3 consists of 15 residues. CDR3 protein: CATSNDRESLREQYF. As DNA, the CDR3 is TGTGCCACCAGTAACGACAGGGAGAGCCTACGCGAGCAGTACTTC. Full variable domain (rest looked up from reference TRBV15 and TRBJ2-7): DAMVIQNPRYQVTQFGKPVTLSCSQTLNHNVMYWYQQKSSQAPKLLFHYYDKDFNNEADTPDNFQSRRPNTSFCFLDIRSPGLGDTAMYLCATSNDRESLREQYFGPGTRLTVT.